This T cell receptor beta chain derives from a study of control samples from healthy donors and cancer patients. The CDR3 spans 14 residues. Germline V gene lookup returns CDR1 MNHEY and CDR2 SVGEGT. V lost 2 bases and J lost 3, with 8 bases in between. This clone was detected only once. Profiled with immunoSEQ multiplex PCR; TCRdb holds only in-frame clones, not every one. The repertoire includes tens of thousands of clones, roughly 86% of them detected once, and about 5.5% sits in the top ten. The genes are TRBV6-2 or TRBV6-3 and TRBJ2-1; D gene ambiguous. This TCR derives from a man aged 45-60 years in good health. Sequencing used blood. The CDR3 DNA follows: TGTGCCAGCAGTTACAGTTCGATCTACAATGAGCAGTTCTTC. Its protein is CASSYSSIYNEQFF.